This T cell receptor beta chain was recorded in a study of T cells in Graves' hyperthyroidism and ophthalmopathy. Study-level points and caveats: Most thyroid-expanded clonotypes above 0.001 were also found in blood. Before onset, by a median of about seven months, the model predicted ophthalmopathy.

There are 16 residues in the CDR3. V lost 0 bases, J lost 6 bases, and 8 bases stayed unmatched. Germline V gene sequence: CDR1 DFQATT, CDR2 SNEGSKA (reference sequence). Amplified TCR beta CDR3 regions came from RNA transcripts. The TCR CDR3 first-round RT-PCR relied on the HTBI primer set. TCRdb itself ran the multiplex PCR reads through MiXCR, one entry per CDR3 protein. The table includes roughly 200,000 distinct CDR3 sequences, about a sixth detected once. The study enrolled patients aged 18 to 65 with newly diagnosed hyperthyroidism of under 2 months' duration. Every diagnosis used clinical symptoms, serum thyroxine and TRAb, thyroid ultrasound and orbital computed tomography. This clonotype came up many times. Its specificity is not known.

V usage is TRBV20-1 and J usage is TRBJ2-2; 9 bases are shared with TRBD1. Sequencing used blood. This TCR was sampled from a man aged 40-50 years with Graves' hyperthyroidism. CDR3 amino acids: CSAREQTGGRAGELFF. DNA of the CDR3: TGCAGTGCTAGAGAACAGACAGGGGGTCGAGCCGGGGAGCTGTTTTTT.